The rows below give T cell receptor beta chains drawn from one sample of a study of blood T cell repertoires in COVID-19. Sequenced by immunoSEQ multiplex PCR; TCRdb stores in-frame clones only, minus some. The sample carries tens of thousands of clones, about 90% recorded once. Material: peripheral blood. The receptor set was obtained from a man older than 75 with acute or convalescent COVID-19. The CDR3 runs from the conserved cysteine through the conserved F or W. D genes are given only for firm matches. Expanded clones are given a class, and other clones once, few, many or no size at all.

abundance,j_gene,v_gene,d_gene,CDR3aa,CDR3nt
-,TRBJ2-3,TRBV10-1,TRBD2,CASSVAGGLGDTQYF,TGCGCCAGCAGTGTAGCGGGGGGCCTCGGAGATACGCAGTATTTT
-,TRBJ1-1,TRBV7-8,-,CASSPGRDLEAFF,TGTGCCAGCAGCCCCGGACGGGATCTTGAAGCTTTCTTT
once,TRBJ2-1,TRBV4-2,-,CASSQDRLYNEQFF,TGTGCCAGCAGCCAAGACAGGCTCTACAATGAGCAGTTCTTC
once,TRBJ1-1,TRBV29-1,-,CSVPEGGAFF,TGCAGCGTTCCAGAGGGTGGAGCTTTCTTT
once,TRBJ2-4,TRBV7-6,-,CASSPLPETKNIQYF,TGTGCCAGCAGCCCTCTACCTGAAACCAAAAACATTCAGTACTTC
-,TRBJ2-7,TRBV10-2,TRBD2,CASSGSSGGDYEQYF,TGCGCCAGCAGTGGCTCTAGCGGGGGAGACTACGAGCAGTACTTC
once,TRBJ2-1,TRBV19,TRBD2,CASSSEGLASSYNEQFF,TGTGCCAGTAGTAGTGAGGGACTAGCGAGCTCCTACAATGAGCAGTTCTTC
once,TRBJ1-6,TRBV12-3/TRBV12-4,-,CASSSGVSPLHF,TGTGCCAGCAGTTCAGGGGTCTCACCCCTCCACTTT
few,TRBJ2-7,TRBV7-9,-,CASSQGEVGTRSYEQYF,TGTGCCAGCAGCCAAGGCGAAGTGGGCACTCGCTCCTACGAGCAGTACTTC
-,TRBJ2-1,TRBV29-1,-,CSVAAGTLPVNEQFF,TGCAGCGTTGCGGCTGGGACACTACCTGTCAATGAGCAGTTCTTC
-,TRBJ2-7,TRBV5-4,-,CASSLDRARFYEQYF,TGTGCCAGCAGCTTGGACAGGGCCCGCTTCTACGAGCAGTACTTC
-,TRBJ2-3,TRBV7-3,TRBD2,CASSALAGGRDTQYF,TGTGCCAGCAGCGCCTTAGCGGGGGGGCGGGATACGCAGTATTTT
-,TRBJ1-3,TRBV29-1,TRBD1,CSVIGGGENTIYF,TGCAGCGTTATCGGAGGGGGCGAAAACACCATATATTTT
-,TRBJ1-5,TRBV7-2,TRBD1,CASSWDRGSNQPQHF,TGTGCCAGCAGCTGGGACAGGGGGAGCAATCAGCCCCAGCATTTT
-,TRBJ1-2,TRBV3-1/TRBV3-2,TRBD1,CASSQDLGQGNGYTF,TGTGCCAGCAGCCAAGATCTAGGACAGGGGAATGGCTACACCTTC
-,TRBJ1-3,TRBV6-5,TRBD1,CASRGQAGNTIYF,TGTGCCAGCAGGGGACAGGCTGGAAACACCATATATTTT
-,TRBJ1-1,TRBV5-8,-,CASSLGGERTEAFF,TGTGCCAGCAGCTTGGGCGGTGAAAGAACTGAAGCTTTCTTT
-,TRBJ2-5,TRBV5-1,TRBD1,CASSFSTGVGETQYF,TGCGCCAGCAGCTTTTCCACAGGGGTAGGGGAGACCCAGTACTTC
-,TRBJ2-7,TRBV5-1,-,CASSTTGNHYEQYF,TGCGCCAGCAGCACCACAGGGAACCACTACGAGCAGTACTTC
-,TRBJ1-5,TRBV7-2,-,CASSSQGYQPQHF,TGTGCCAGCAGCTCGCAGGGCTATCAGCCCCAGCATTTT
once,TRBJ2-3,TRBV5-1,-,CASSLSGRDTQYF,TGCGCCAGCAGCTTATCGGGGAGGGATACGCAGTATTTT
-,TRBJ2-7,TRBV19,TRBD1,CASSIGQGTGSYEQYF,TGTGCCAGTAGTATAGGACAGGGGACGGGGTCCTACGAGCAGTACTTC
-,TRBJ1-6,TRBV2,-,CAWGGSSYNSPLHF,TGTGCCTGGGGGGGAAGCTCCTATAATTCACCCCTCCACTTT
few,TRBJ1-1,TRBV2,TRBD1,CATDPRGTGGGNTEAFF,TGTGCCACCGACCCCAGGGGGACAGGGGGCGGGAACACTGAAGCTTTCTTT
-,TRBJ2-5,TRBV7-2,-,CASSFGGTNQETQYF,TGTGCCAGCAGCTTTGGGGGGACCAACCAAGAGACCCAGTACTTC
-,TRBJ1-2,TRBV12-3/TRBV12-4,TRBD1,CASSLGQYGYTF,TGTGCCAGCAGTTTGGGACAGTATGGCTACACCTTC
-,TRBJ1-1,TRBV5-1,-,CASSLRPGSTEAFF,TGCGCCAGCAGCTTGCGGCCGGGTAGCACTGAAGCTTTCTTT
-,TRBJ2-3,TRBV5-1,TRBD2,CASSWGTTRTDTQYF,TGCGCCAGCAGCTGGGGGACTACTCGCACAGATACGCAGTATTTT
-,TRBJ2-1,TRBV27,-,CASSSASGGVSYNEQFF,TGTGCCAGCAGTTCTGCCTCAGGCGGGGTCTCCTACAATGAGCAGTTCTTC
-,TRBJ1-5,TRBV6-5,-,CASRSPGVHQPQHF,TGTGCCAGCAGGAGTCCAGGGGTTCATCAGCCCCAGCATTTT
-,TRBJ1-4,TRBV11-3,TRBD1,CASSFRLKGTGVEKLFF,TGTGCCAGCAGCTTCCGGCTTAAAGGGACAGGGGTCGAAAAACTGTTTTTT
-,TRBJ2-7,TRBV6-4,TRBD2,CASSDSRTSGVFVSYEQYF,TGTGCCAGCAGTGACTCTCGGACTAGCGGGGTGTTCGTCTCCTACGAGCAGTACTTC
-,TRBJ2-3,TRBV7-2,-,CASSFEVSTDTQYF,TGTGCCAGCAGCTTCGAGGTCAGCACAGATACGCAGTATTTT
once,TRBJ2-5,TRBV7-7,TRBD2,CASSSRPQWTSGGWATQYF,TGTGCCAGCAGCTCTAGACCCCAATGGACTAGCGGGGGTTGGGCGACCCAGTACTTC
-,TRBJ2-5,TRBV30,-,CAWSTGVQETQYF,TGTGCCTGGAGTACCGGGGTCCAAGAGACCCAGTACTTC
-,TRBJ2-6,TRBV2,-,CASSEGHPGANVLTF,TGTGCCAGCAGTGAGGGCCACCCTGGGGCCAACGTCCTGACTTTC
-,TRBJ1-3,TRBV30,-,CAWSFSGSSGNTIYF,TGTGCCTGGAGTTTCAGTGGGAGCTCTGGAAACACCATATATTTT
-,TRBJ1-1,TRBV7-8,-,CASSLGMNTEAFF,TGTGCCAGCAGCTTAGGTATGAACACTGAAGCTTTCTTT
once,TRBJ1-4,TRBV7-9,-,CASSLLIGRANEKLFF,TGTGCCAGCAGCCTCTTAATAGGGAGGGCTAATGAAAAACTGTTTTTT
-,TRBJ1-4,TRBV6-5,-,CASRGEGLLNEKLFF,TGTGCCAGCAGGGGAGAGGGACTGCTGAATGAAAAACTGTTTTTT
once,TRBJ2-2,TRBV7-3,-,CASSLTRGGELFF,TGTGCCAGCAGCTTAACGCGTGGCGGGGAGCTGTTTTTT
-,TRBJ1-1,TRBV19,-,CASSPRGAGRFGTEAFF,TGTGCCAGTAGTCCCCGGGGGGCAGGTCGGTTTGGCACTGAAGCTTTCTTT
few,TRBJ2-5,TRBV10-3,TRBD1,CATQGVETQYF,TGTGCCACACAGGGGGTGGAGACCCAGTACTTC
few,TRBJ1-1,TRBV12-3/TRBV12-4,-,CASSWTENTEAFF,TGTGCCAGCAGCTGGACAGAGAACACTGAAGCTTTCTTT
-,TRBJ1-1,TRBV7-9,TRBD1,CASRRGQANTEAFF,TGTGCCAGCAGACGAGGACAGGCGAACACTGAAGCTTTCTTT
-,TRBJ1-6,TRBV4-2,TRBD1,CASSQGQGDNSPLHF,TGTGCCAGCAGCCAGGGACAGGGGGACAATTCACCCCTCCACTTT
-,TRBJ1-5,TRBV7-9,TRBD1,CASSLATGGIEPQHF,TGTGCCAGCAGCTTAGCCACAGGGGGTATTGAGCCCCAGCATTTT
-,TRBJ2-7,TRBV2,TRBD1,CASTTGVEQYF,TGTGCCAGCACTACAGGGGTCGAGCAGTACTTC
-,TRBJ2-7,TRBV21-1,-,CASSARTGASYEQYF,TGTGCCAGCAGCGCCCGGACAGGGGCTTCCTACGAGCAGTACTTC
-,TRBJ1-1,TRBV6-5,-,CASTMGQDTEAFF,TGTGCCAGCACCATGGGGCAGGACACTGAAGCTTTCTTT
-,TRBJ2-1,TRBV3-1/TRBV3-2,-,CASSQRLVFPDEQFF,TGTGCCAGCAGCCAAAGACTAGTTTTCCCCGATGAGCAGTTCTTC
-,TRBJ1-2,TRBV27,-,CASRLDSGNTYGYTF,TGTGCCAGCAGACTGGACAGTGGAAATACTTATGGCTACACCTTC
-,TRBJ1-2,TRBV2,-,CASSEPGITNYGYTF,TGTGCCAGCAGTGAACCTGGCATAACTAACTATGGCTACACCTTC
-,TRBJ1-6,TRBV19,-,CASSIRGSSYNSPLHF,TGTGCCAGTAGTATCCGGGGGAGCTCCTATAATTCACCCCTCCACTTT
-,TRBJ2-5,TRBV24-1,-,CATAQRETQYF,TGTGCCACCGCCCAGAGGGAGACCCAGTACTTC
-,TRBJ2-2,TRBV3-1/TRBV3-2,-,CASSLTGTTGELFF,TGTGCCAGCAGCCTCACAGGGACGACCGGGGAGCTGTTTTTT
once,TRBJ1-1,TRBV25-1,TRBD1,CASSESDRGNTEAFF,TGTGCCAGCAGTGAATCCGACAGGGGGAACACTGAAGCTTTCTTT
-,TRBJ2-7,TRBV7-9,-,CASTPGGGTYEQYF,TGTGCCAGCACCCCGGGTGGGGGGACCTACGAGCAGTACTTC